Shown below are 27 T cell receptor beta chains from a single sample sequenced in a study of T cells after yellow fever vaccination. TCRdb analysed the 5' RACE reads with MiXCR anew, one entry per CDR3 protein. This sample has about 630,000 distinct CDR3 sequences, with 9% to 15% found just once. Here the sequenced sample was PBMCs, taken on the day of the yellow fever booster vaccination. The receptor source for this set is a man aged 25-45 years who received the YFV17D yellow fever vaccine.

The V call is TRBV4-3, the J call TRBJ1-1; D not certain. The CDR3 is 13 residues long. Germline V gene data show CDR1 as LGHNA and CDR2 as YSLEER. Trimming removed 1 base at V and 3 bases at J, with 6 bases between. CDR3 protein: CASSQGPHTEAFF. The CDR3 DNA reads TGCGCCAGCAGCCAAGGCCCCCACACTGAAGCTTTCTTT.

The chain is built from TRBV11-1 and TRBJ2-7; a weak D match, TRBD2 (5 bases). CDR3 length: 18 amino acids. V was pared by 1 base and J by 0 bases, with 19 bases between. CDR1 is SGHAT, CDR2 FQDESV, per germline (reference sequence). The CDR3 loop is CASSLGPGRGESSYEQYF. The CDR3 DNA sequence: TGTGCCAGCAGCTTAGGTCCTGGCCGGGGAGAGAGCTCCTACGAGCAGTACTTC.

The chain couples TRBV18 to TRBJ2-2; unclear D gene. The CDR3 runs 16 residues. CDR1 is KGHSH, CDR2 LQKENI, per germline. The V end lost 1 base, the J end lost 0 bases, and 9 bases lay between the germline ends. The CDR3 DNA sequence: TGTGCCAGCTCACCACGAAAGACTTCGAACACCGGGGAGCTGTTTTTT. This sequence encodes CASSPRKTSNTGELFF. The variable domain in full, with the rest retrieved from reference TRBV18 and TRBJ2-2, is NAGVMQNPRHLVRRRGQEARLRCSPMKGHSHVYWYRQLPEEGLKFMVYLQKENIIDESGMPKERFSAEFPKEGPSILRIQQVVRGDSAAYFCASSPRKTSNTGELFFGEGSRLTVL.

This rearrangement joins TRBV5-4 to TRBJ2-5; D is possibly TRBD1 (6 bases). V was cut by 0 bases and J by 0 bases, with 12 bases left in between. In germline, CDR1 is SGHNT, CDR2 YYREEE (reference sequence). This CDR3 has 16 amino acids. CDR3 sequence reads: CASSLAPTGYQETQYF. The CDR3 bases are TGTGCCAGCAGCTTGGCCCCGACAGGATACCAAGAGACCCAGTACTTC.

V and J are TRBV5-1 and TRBJ2-7, with no clear D. CDR1 is SGHRS, CDR2 YFSETQ, per germline. This CDR3 is 14 amino acids long. V was trimmed by 4 bases and J by 2 bases, leaving 13 bases between them. The CDR3 protein is CASSQAANPYEQYF. In DNA form, the CDR3 reads TGCGCCAGCAGCCAGGCCGCGAACCCCTACGAGCAGTACTTC.

The rearrangement uses TRBV20-1 and TRBJ2-1; 12 bases map to TRBD2. The CDR3 consists of 16 residues. J was trimmed by 8 bases and V by 3 bases; bases with no gene match: 11. The germline V gene has CDR1 DFQATT and CDR2 SNEGSKA (reference sequence). The CDR3, as DNA: TGCAGTGCTAGCCCTAGCGGGAGGGCCAGAATCTATGAGCAGTTCTTC. It codes for CSASPSGRARIYEQFF.

This clonotype has a handful of counts. This rearrangement joins TRBV7-9 to TRBJ1-2; TRBD1 might be the D (5 bases). This CDR3 has 14 amino acids. Germline V gives CDR1 SEHNR, CDR2 FQNEAQ (reference sequence). V was shortened by 5 bases and J by 7 bases, with 17 bases between the two germline ends. The CDR3 loop reads CASSDRQTSAGYTF. In nucleotides, the CDR3 is TGTGCCAGCAGCGACCGACAGACCTCCGCTGGCTACACCTTC.

This sequence joins TRBV20-1 and TRBJ2-1; TRBD1 aligns across 8 bases. This CDR3 is built from 14 residues. V gave up 1 base and J gave up 6 bases; unmatched junction bases: 5. Germline CDR1 reads DFQATT; CDR2 reads SNEGSKA (reference sequence). The CDR3 here is CSARGDRSPNEQFF. The DNA for the CDR3 is TGCAGTGCTAGAGGGGACAGGTCCCCCAATGAGCAGTTCTTC.

The chain's CDR3 is CSALGLAGVLEQYF. The CDR3 nucleotides read TGCAGTGCTCTCGGACTAGCGGGAGTCCTCGAGCAGTACTTC. This chain joins TRBV20-1 and TRBJ2-7; 13 nucleotides match TRBD2. This CDR3 contains 14 residues. Germline CDR1 and CDR2: DFQATT and SNEGSKA (reference sequence). The junction had 7 bases not matched to a gene; V was cut back by 5 bases and J by 6 bases.

The V call is TRBV7-8, the J call TRBJ2-5; D is unclear. The germline V gene has CDR1 SGHVS and CDR2 FQNEAQ. The V gene lost 0 bases and the J gene lost 5 bases, with 4 bases spanning the gap. This CDR3 is built from 12 residues. The CDR3, as DNA: TGTGCCAGCAGCTTAGCGATGGAGACCCAGTACTTC. It encodes CASSLAMETQYF. Variable domain in full (rest from reference TRBV7-8 and TRBJ2-5): GAGVSQSPRYKVAKRGQDVALRCDPISGHVSLFWYQQALGQGPEFLTYFQNEAQLDKSGLPSDRFFAERPEGSVSTLKIQRTQQEDSAVYLCASSLAMETQYFGPGTRLLVL.

This clonotype occurred a few times. The genes are TRBV20-1 and TRBJ2-3; possible D gene TRBD2, 5 bases. Trimming took 5 bases from V and 5 from J, leaving 11 bases between them. CDR1 is DFQATT, CDR2 SNEGSKA, per germline (reference sequence). CDR3 size: 12 residues. CDR3 in amino acids: CSALGRKDTQYF. Written as DNA, the CDR3 is TGCAGTGCTCTTGGGAGAAAAGATACGCAGTATTTT.

This clonotype showed up just a few times. This chain connects TRBV6-6 to TRBJ2-1; D call uncertain. V lost 6 bases to trimming and J lost 5 bases, with 8 bases between them. Germline V lookup: CDR1 MNHNY, CDR2 SVGAGI (reference sequence). This CDR3 comprises 12 residues. CDR3 coding DNA: TGTGCCAGCAGACCTACGAACAATGAGCAGTTCTTC. Its translation is CASRPTNNEQFF.

DNA for the CDR3: TGTGCCATCAGTGTAGGCGGGGAACCCTACAATGAGCAGTTCTTC. Translation: CAISVGGEPYNEQFF. V usage is TRBV10-3 and J usage is TRBJ2-1, with D perhaps matching TRBD2 (6 bases). V was pared by 4 bases and J by 2 bases, with 12 bases between. The germline gives CDR1 ENHRY, CDR2 SYGVKD. The CDR3 spans 15 residues.

The chain carries TRBV5-1 and TRBJ1-1; TRBD1 agrees at 7 bases. The CDR3 has 17 amino acids. V dropped 4 bases and J dropped 2; count of bases not matched to a gene: 14. Germline CDR1 and CDR2: SGHRS and YFSETQ. This CDR3 is CASSPDKVGTVNTEAFF. DNA of the CDR3: TGCGCCAGCAGCCCCGATAAAGTAGGGACAGTTAACACTGAAGCTTTCTTT.

This chain joins TRBV18 and TRBJ1-2; D may be TRBD1 (5 bases). V was cut by 6 bases and J by 8 bases, with 13 bases left in between. There are 12 residues in the CDR3. Germline-derived CDR1 and CDR2 are KGHSH and LQKENI. The CDR3 reads CASSPEGRGYTF. The CDR3 coding sequence is TGTGCCAGCTCTCCGGAGGGACGAGGCTACACCTTC.

The J gene is TRBJ2-2, the V gene TRBV6-1; 8 bases match TRBD1. This CDR3 comprises 15 residues. With V trimmed by 6 bases and J by 5 bases, 8 bases remained unmatched. CDR1 and CDR2 (germline): MNHNS, SASEGT. The CDR3 loop reads CASRIGQGGTGELFF. The CDR3 nucleotides are TGTGCCAGCAGGATCGGACAGGGTGGTACCGGGGAGCTGTTTTTT.

This clonotype was seen more than once but under ten times. The genes are TRBV5-1 and TRBJ2-2, with TRBD2 matching over 8 bases. The ends lost 1 base at V and 2 bases at J; junction bases unmatched: 7. The CDR3 consists of 17 residues. Germline CDR1 reads SGHRS; CDR2 reads YFSETQ. CDR3: CASSLTHTSGNTGELFF. The DNA of the CDR3 is TGCGCCAGCAGCTTGACTCATACTAGCGGTAACACCGGGGAGCTGTTTTTT.

This clonotype turned up a few times. The chain employs TRBV5-1 and TRBJ1-6; the match to TRBD1 covers 10 bases. This CDR3 spans 15 amino acids. Germline loops: CDR1 SGHRS, CDR2 YFSETQ. The J segment lost 10 bases and the V segment lost 0 bases, leaving 4 bases of the junction unmatched. As DNA, the CDR3 is TGCGCCAGCAGCTTGGAGGGACAGGGGCGATCACCCCTCCACTTT. It specifies CASSLEGQGRSPLHF.

This clonotype occurred many times. The CDR3 sequence: CASSLHPSGRARDTQYF. The CDR3 DNA reads TGTGCCAGCAGTTTACATCCTAGCGGGAGGGCCAGGGATACGCAGTATTTT. This sequence joins TRBV12-3 or TRBV12-4 and TRBJ2-3; 12 positions match TRBD2. Germline trimming cut 2 bases from V and 6 bases from J; bases unmatched to any gene: 9. This CDR3 region has 17 residues.

The rearrangement uses TRBV7-8 and TRBJ2-2, with D unresolved. Per germline, CDR1 SGHVS and CDR2 FQNEAQ. The CDR3 length is 13 residues. Trimming cost V 1 base and J 6 bases, with 6 bases left between them. CDR3 sequence reads: CASSLETPGELFF. CDR3 coding DNA: TGTGCCAGCAGCTTAGAAACCCCCGGGGAGCTGTTTTTT.

The V gene is TRBV21-1, the J gene TRBJ1-6; the table calls TRBD1, which could not be checked here. TRBV21-1 corresponds to a pseudogene. This CDR3 spans 16 amino acids. CDR3 nucleotide sequence: TGTGCCAGCACCGTGAGGACAGGACGACTGGGTTCACCCCTCCACTTT. It specifies CASTVRTGRLGSPLHF.

The rearrangement links TRBV7-2 to TRBJ1-3; perhaps TRBD1 as D (6 bases). The CDR3 consists of 16 residues. V lost 5 bases, J lost 0 bases, and 14 bases lay in between. Germline V gene data show CDR1 as SGHTA and CDR2 as FQGNSA. The CDR3 sequence: CASSLLTGYSGNTIYF. The CDR3 DNA reads as TGTGCCAGCAGCCTACTTACAGGGTACTCTGGAAACACCATATATTTT.

This clonotype was observed many times. The chain couples TRBV5-1 to TRBJ2-1, with TRBD2 matching over 8 bases. With 4 bases clipped from V and 12 bases from J, the junction kept 15 bases outside the gene matches. The CDR3 has 15 amino acids. CDR1 SGHRS and CDR2 YFSETQ come from the germline V gene. CDR3 DNA sequence: TGCGCCAGCAGCGCGGGGGAGACTAGCGCCCAAGGGCAGTTCTTC. Encoded protein: CASSAGETSAQGQFF.

The sample holds many counts of this clonotype. The V call is TRBV12-3 or TRBV12-4, the J call TRBJ2-1, with D possibly being TRBD1 (5 bases). The V end was cut by 3 bases, the J end by 8 bases, with 11 bases between. This CDR3 region has 13 residues. The CDR3 DNA follows: TGTGCCAGCAGTTTCTACAGGCTCGATGAGCAGTTCTTC. Its translation: CASSFYRLDEQFF.

This clonotype has more than one count but fewer than ten. Sequence at one end of the junction differs from germline and may be a read error. The genes are TRBV7-2 and TRBJ2-5; 9 positions agree with TRBD1. Looked up from germline, CDR1 is SGHTA and CDR2 is FQGNSA. The CDR3 is 13 amino acids. The CDR3: CASSFRVRDRVNF. DNA of the CDR3: TGTGCCAGCAGCTTTAGGGTCCGGGACAGGGTTAACTTC.

This clonotype was observed a handful of times. This chain connects TRBV20-1 to TRBJ2-5; D ambiguous. The CDR3 contains 14 residues. Germline loops: CDR1 DFQATT, CDR2 SNEGSKA (reference sequence). The V end lost 0 bases, the J end lost 5 bases, and 13 bases lay between the germline ends. The CDR3 here is CSARDPGTGETQYF. The CDR3 DNA sequence: TGCAGTGCTAGAGATCCAGGTACCGGGGAGACCCAGTACTTC.

The chain uses TRBV30 and TRBJ2-7; 10 bases map to TRBD1. The V segment lost 2 bases and the J segment 5 bases; nucleotides outside the gene matches: 9. The CDR3 is made up of 15 amino acids. CDR1 GTSNPN and CDR2 SVGIG come from the germline V gene (reference sequence). CDR3 residues: CAWSLTGGIGNEQYF. The CDR3 DNA sequence: TGTGCCTGGAGTTTGACAGGGGGCATTGGTAACGAGCAGTACTTC.